These 8 T cell receptor beta chains originate from one sample sequenced in a study of cytomegalovirus exposure and HLA in healthy donors. Sequencing used immunoSEQ multiplex PCR; TCRdb keeps in-frame clones, though not all of them. Among about 86,000 clones listed, approximately 93% were seen once. Sequenced input: PBMCs. Every receptor here comes from a man between 18 and 35 years old in good health and CMV-seronegative.

The chain links TRBV29-1 to TRBJ2-3; a possible D gene is TRBD2 (5 bases). Germline CDR1 reads SQVTM; CDR2 reads ANQGSEA. With 7 bases removed from V and 2 bases from J, the gap between germline ends came to 13 bases. The CDR3 is 13 residues long. The CDR3 region is CSAVSGDTDTQYF. CDR3 sequence (DNA): TGCAGCGCCGTGAGCGGAGACACAGATACGCAGTATTTT.

This clone was counted only a few times. The V gene is TRBV6-1, the J gene TRBJ1-6; D is undetermined. This CDR3 has 14 amino acids. The V end was cut by 7 bases, the J end by 4 bases, with 11 bases between. Germline V gene lookup returns CDR1 MNHNS and CDR2 SASEGT. The CDR3 sequence is CASTLNGYNSPLHF. The CDR3 DNA reads TGTGCCAGCACCCTTAACGGTTATAATTCACCCCTCCACTTT.

V usage is TRBV7-9 and J usage is TRBJ1-4, with 9 bases fitting TRBD1. This CDR3 contains 16 residues. The V segment lost 4 bases and the J segment 4 bases; nucleotides outside the gene matches: 7. Germline assignment: CDR1 SEHNR and CDR2 FQNEAQ (reference sequence). The CDR3 nucleotides are TGTGCCAGCAGCTCACAGGGGGCGCTTATTAATGAAAAACTGTTTTTT. Translating gives CASSSQGALINEKLFF.

V and J are TRBV5-1 and TRBJ2-5, with 12 bases lining up with TRBD1. The V gene's germline CDR1 is SGHRS and CDR2 YFSETQ. V dropped 5 bases and J dropped 3; count of bases not matched to a gene: 5. This CDR3 has 15 amino acids. For the CDR3, the DNA is TGCGCCAGCAGGGGACAGGGGGCGGTGGAAGAGACCCAGTACTTC. Protein sequence: CASRGQGAVEETQYF.

The V call is TRBV7-9, the J call TRBJ1-1, with TRBD1 identical over 9 bases. Germline V lookup: CDR1 SEHNR, CDR2 FQNEAQ (reference sequence). V shed 0 bases and J 0 bases; nucleotides not matched to a gene: 5. The CDR3 is made up of 17 amino acids. Here the CDR3 DNA reads TGTGCCAGCAGCTTAGCAAGGACAGGGGAGGTGAACACTGAAGCTTTCTTT. Protein: CASSLARTGEVNTEAFF. The full variable domain, completed using reference TRBV7-9 and TRBJ1-1, is DTGVSQNPRHKITKRGQNVTFRCDPISEHNRLYWYRQTLGQGPEFLTYFQNEAQLEKSRLLSDRFSAERPKGSFSTLEIQRTEQGDSAMYLCASSLARTGEVNTEAFFGQGTRLTVV.

This chain joins TRBV5-3 and TRBJ2-5; D is possibly TRBD2 (5 bases). TRBV5-3 is identified as an open reading frame with a role that is uncertain. The CDR3 loop spans 14 amino acids. V lost 6 bases, J lost 4 bases, and 16 bases lay in between. The CDR3 is CARTNTRGRETQYF. CDR3 bases: TGTGCCAGAACGAATACTAGAGGGAGAGAGACCCAGTACTTC.

The rearrangement uses TRBV5-4 and TRBJ2-2; 8 bases line up with TRBD1. Trimming cost V 5 bases and J 5 bases; bases outside gene matches: 5. The CDR3 is 14 amino acids. CDR1 and CDR2 (germline): SGHNT, YYREEE (reference sequence). CDR3 coding DNA: TGTGCCAGCAGTCGACAGGGGTGGACCGGGGAGCTGTTTTTT. Its translation is CASSRQGWTGELFF.

The genes are TRBV7-2 and TRBJ2-5; D may be TRBD2 (5 bases). Trimming took 4 bases from V and 6 from J, leaving 18 bases between them. Germline assignment: CDR1 SGHTA and CDR2 FQGNSA. The length of the CDR3 is 15 residues. This chain's CDR3 is CASSSDFPLSQTQYF. CDR3 DNA: TGTGCCAGCAGCTCGGACTTCCCTCTGAGTCAGACCCAGTACTTC.